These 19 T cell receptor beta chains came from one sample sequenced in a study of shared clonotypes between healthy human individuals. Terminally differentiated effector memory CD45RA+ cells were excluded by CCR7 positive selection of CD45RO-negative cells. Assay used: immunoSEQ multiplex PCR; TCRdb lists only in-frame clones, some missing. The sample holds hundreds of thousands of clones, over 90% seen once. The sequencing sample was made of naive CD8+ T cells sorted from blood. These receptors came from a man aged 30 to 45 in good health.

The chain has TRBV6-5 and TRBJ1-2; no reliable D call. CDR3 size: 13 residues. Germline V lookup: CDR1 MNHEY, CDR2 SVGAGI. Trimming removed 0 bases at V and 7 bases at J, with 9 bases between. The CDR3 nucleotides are TGTGCCAGCAGTTACTCTGCCTCCCTTGGCTACACCTTC. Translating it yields CASSYSASLGYTF.

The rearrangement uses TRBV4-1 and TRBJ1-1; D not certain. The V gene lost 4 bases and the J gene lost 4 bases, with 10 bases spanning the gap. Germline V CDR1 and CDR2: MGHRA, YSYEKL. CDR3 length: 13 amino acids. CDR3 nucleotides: TGCGCCAGCAGCCTGGAGGCGATCACTGAAGCTTTCTTT. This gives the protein CASSLEAITEAFF.

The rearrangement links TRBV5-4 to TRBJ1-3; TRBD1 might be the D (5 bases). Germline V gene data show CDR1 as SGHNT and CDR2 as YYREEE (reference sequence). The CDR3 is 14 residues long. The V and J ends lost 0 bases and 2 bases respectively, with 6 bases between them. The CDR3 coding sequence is TGTGCCAGCAGCTTGGTAGGGGCTGGAAACACCATATATTTT. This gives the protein CASSLVGAGNTIYF.

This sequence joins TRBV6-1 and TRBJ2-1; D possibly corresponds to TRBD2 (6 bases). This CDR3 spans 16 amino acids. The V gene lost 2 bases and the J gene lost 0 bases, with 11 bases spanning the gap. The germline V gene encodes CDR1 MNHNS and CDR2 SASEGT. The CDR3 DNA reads TGTGCCAGCAGTGAACCGTCGGGAGACTCCTACAATGAGCAGTTCTTC. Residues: CASSEPSGDSYNEQFF.

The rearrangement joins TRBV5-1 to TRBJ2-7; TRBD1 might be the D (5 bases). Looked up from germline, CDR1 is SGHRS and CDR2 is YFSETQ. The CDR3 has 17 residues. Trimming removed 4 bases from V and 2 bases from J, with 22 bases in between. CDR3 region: CASSLPNVGPETYEQYF. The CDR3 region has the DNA TGCGCCAGCAGCCTCCCGAATGTGGGGCCAGAAACCTACGAGCAGTACTTC.

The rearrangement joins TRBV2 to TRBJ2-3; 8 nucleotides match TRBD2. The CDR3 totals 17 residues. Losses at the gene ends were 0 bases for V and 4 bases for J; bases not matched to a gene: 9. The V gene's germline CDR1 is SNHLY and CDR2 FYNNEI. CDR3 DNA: TGTGCCAGCAGTGAAGCGCAGGTGGGGACTAGTGCAGATACGCAGTATTTT. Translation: CASSEAQVGTSADTQYF.

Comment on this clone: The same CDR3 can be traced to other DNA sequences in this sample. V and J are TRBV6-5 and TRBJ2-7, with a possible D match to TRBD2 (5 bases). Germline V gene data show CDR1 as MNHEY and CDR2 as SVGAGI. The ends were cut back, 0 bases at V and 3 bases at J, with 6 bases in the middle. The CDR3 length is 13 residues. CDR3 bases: TGTGCCAGCAGTTACTCGGCGGGCTACGAGCAGTACTTC. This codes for CASSYSAGYEQYF.

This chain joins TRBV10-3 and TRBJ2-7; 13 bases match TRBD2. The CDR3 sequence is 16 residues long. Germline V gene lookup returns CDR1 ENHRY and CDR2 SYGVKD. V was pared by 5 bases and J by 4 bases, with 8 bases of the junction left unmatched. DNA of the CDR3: TGTGCCATCAGTTCCACCGGGACTAGCGGGATGTACGAGCAGTACTTC. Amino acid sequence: CAISSTGTSGMYEQYF.

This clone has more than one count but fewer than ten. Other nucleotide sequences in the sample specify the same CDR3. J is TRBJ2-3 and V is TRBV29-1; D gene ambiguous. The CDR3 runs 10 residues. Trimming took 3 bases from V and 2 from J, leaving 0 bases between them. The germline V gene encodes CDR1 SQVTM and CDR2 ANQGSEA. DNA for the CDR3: TGCAGCGTTGACACAGATACGCAGTATTTT. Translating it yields CSVDTDTQYF.

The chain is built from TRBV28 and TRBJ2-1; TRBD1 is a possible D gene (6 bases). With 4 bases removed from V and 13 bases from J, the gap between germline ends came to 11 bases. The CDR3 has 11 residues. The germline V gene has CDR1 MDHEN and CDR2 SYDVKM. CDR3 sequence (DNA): TGTGCCAGCAGTTCAGGGGTTGAACAGTTCTTC. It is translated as CASSSGVEQFF.

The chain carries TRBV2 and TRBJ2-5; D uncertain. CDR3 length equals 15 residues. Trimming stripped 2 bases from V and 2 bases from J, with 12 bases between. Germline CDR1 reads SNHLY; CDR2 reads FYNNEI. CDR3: CASSETTNSQETQYF. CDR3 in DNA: TGTGCCAGCAGTGAAACAACTAACAGTCAAGAGACCCAGTACTTC.

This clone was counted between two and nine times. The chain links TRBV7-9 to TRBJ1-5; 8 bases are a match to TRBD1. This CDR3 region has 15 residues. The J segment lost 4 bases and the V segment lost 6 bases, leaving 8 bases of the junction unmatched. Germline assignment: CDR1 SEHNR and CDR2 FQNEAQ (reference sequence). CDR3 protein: CASSPDRGMNQPQHF. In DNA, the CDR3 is TGTGCCAGCAGTCCCGACAGGGGAATGAATCAGCCCCAGCATTTT. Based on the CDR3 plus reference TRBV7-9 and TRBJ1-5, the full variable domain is DTGVSQNPRHKITKRGQNVTFRCDPISEHNRLYWYRQTLGQGPEFLTYFQNEAQLEKSRLLSDRFSAERPKGSFSTLEIQRTEQGDSAMYLCASSPDRGMNQPQHFGDGTRLSIL.

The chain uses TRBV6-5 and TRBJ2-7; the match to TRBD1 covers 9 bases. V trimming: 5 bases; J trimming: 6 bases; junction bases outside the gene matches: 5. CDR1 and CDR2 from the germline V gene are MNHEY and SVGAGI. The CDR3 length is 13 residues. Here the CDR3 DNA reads TGTGCCAGCAGTCCGGGACAGGGAGGCGAGCAGTACTTC. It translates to CASSPGQGGEQYF.

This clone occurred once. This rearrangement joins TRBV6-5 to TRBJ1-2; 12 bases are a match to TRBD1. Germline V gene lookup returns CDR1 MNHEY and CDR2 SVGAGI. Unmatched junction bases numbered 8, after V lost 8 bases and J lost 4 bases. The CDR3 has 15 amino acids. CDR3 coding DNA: TGTGCCAGCGTGGAGGGGACAGGGGGCCTCTATGGCTACACCTTC. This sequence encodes CASVEGTGGLYGYTF.

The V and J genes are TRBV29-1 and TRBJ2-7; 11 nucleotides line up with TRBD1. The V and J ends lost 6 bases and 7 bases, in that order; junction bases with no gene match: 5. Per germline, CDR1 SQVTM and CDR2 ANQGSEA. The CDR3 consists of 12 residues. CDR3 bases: TGCAGCGTAAGGACAGGGGGCCGGGAGCAGTACTTC. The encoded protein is CSVRTGGREQYF.

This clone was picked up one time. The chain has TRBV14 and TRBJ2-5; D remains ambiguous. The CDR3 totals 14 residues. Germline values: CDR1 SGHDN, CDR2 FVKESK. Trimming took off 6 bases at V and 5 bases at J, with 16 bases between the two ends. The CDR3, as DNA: TGTGCCAGCAGTGGCGACCTCTCTAGGGAGACCCAGTACTTC. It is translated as CASSGDLSRETQYF.

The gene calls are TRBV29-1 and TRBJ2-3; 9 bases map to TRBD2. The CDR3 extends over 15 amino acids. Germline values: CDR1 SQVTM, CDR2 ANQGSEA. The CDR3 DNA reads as TGCAGTGCCGTCCTCACTAGCGGGTATACAGATACGCAGTATTTT. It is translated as CSAVLTSGYTDTQYF.

The CDR3 sequence: CASSLAREFEGEAFF. The CDR3 nucleotides read TGTGCCAGCAGCTTAGCGCGGGAGTTTGAGGGAGAAGCTTTCTTT. The V and J genes are TRBV7-9 and TRBJ1-1, with no clear D. There are 15 residues in the CDR3. V was shortened by 0 bases and J by 8 bases, with 16 bases between the two germline ends. CDR1 is SEHNR, CDR2 FQNEAQ, per germline (reference sequence).

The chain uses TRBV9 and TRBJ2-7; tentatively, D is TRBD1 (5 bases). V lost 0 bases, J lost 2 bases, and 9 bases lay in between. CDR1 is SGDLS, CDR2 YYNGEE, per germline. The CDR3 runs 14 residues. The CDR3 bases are TGTGCCAGCAGCGTAGTAGACAGCCCCTACGAGCAGTACTTC. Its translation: CASSVVDSPYEQYF.